Below are 8 T cell receptor beta chains sequenced from a single sample in a study of T cells expressing NK-cell markers. TCRdb re-called the 5' RACE reads and shows each CDR3 protein once, DNA omitted. The repertoire table contains hundreds of thousands of distinct CDR3 sequences. The material sequenced was blood T cells: a sorted CD56 or NKG2C T cell subset, CD4+ or CD8+ T cells, or bulk PBMC T cells (not recorded which). The receptors stem from a man aged 18 to 30 in good health.

The chain employs TRBV12-3 or TRBV12-4 and TRBJ2-3; TCRdb calls TRBD2, which cannot be checked without DNA. This CDR3 is built from 16 residues. CDR3 loop: CASTHLGLAGRDTQYF.

The CDR3 sequence: CASSETGHGKFF. The chain has TRBV5-1 and TRBJ2-1; TCRdb calls TRBD1, which cannot be checked without DNA. The CDR3 is 12 amino acids. Germline assignment: CDR1 SGHRS and CDR2 YFSETQ.

V and J are TRBV3-1 and TRBJ2-5. The CDR3 sequence is 14 residues long. CDR1 LGHDT and CDR2 YNNKEL come from the germline V gene (reference sequence). This chain's CDR3 is CASSQSMGQETQYF.

The gene calls are TRBV20-1 and TRBJ1-6. In germline, CDR1 is DFQATT, CDR2 SNEGSKA (reference sequence). The CDR3 consists of 15 residues. The CDR3: CSARDQRGLGSPLHF.

V gene TRBV6-1 combines with J gene TRBJ2-1; without DNA, the TCRdb call of TRBD2 cannot be checked. Germline V lookup: CDR1 MNHNS, CDR2 SASEGT. The CDR3 spans 13 residues. CDR3 residues: CASMRETHNEQFF.

This chain's CDR3 is CSITRGRGEAFF. This chain links TRBV29-1 with TRBJ1-1; the TCRdb call, TRBD1, lacks DNA for checking. The CDR3 runs 12 residues. Germline assignment: CDR1 SQVTM and CDR2 ANQGSEA.

The chain joins TRBV7-9 to TRBJ2-7; no DNA is available, so the TRBD2 call from TCRdb remains unchecked. Germline V gives CDR1 SEHNR, CDR2 FQNEAQ (reference sequence). This CDR3 comprises 15 residues. CDR3 sequence: CASSFYAGGPDEQYF.

This chain connects TRBV29-1 to TRBJ2-1; TCRdb calls TRBD2, which cannot be checked without DNA. The CDR3 is 14 residues long. The germline V gene encodes CDR1 SQVTM and CDR2 ANQGSEA. This chain's CDR3 is CSALAGGPYNEQFF.